This T cell receptor (beta chain) emerged from a study of blood T cell repertoires in COVID-19. CDR1 and CDR2 (germline): MNHEY, SVGAGI. The germline V and J ends were trimmed by 6 bases and 6 bases, with 17 bases remaining between them. The CDR3 is made up of 14 amino acids. Method: immunoSEQ multiplex PCR; TCRdb's copy keeps in-frame clones and lacks some. The sample records about 280,000 clones, about 89% being singletons. The clonotype originates from a man aged 45-65 years with acute or convalescent COVID-19. The sequenced sample consisted of peripheral blood. This chain connects TRBV6-5 to TRBJ1-1; D perhaps matches TRBD1 (6 bases). The CDR3 DNA sequence: TGTGCCAGCAGGTTACCCGGGACAAGGGCTGAAGCTTTCTTT. It codes for CASRLPGTRAEAFF.